This is a list of T cell receptor beta chains from one sample in a study of beta chain features in type 1 diabetes. Generated by immunoSEQ multiplex PCR, the TCRdb table keeps only in-frame clones and is missing some. The data show some 150,000 clones, with approximately 9.8% seen just once and 0.65% held by the top ten. Specimen: central memory CD4+ T cells from blood. All receptors derive from a woman in her thirties or forties in good health. Both conserved end residues are part of each CDR3. The D gene is left open where the match is weak. Size is stated for part of the rows, as once, few or many counts, or as a class when the clone is expanded.

v_gene	j_gene	d_gene	abundance	CDR3nt	CDR3aa
TRBV7-2	TRBJ2-3	NA	NA	TGTGCCAGCAGTAGAAATTATGGTGGAGATACGCAGTATTTT	CASSRNYGGDTQYF
TRBV27	TRBJ1-5	NA	NA	TGTGCCAGCAGAGGCCAGGGGTATCAGCCCCAGCATTTT	CASRGQGYQPQHF
TRBV6-5	TRBJ2-3	NA	NA	TGTGCCAGCACCCTAAGCGGGACAGATACGCAGTATTTT	CASTLSGTDTQYF
TRBV11-2	TRBJ2-1	NA	NA	TGTGCCAGCAGCTTAGTTGCCGGTGTTGGTGAGCAGTTCTTC	CASSLVAGVGEQFF
TRBV28	TRBJ2-7	TRBD1	NA	TGTGCCAGCAGTTTTTCGTTTGGGACAGGGGGCGACGAGCAGTACTTC	CASSFSFGTGGDEQYF
TRBV11-3	TRBJ2-3	TRBD2	once	TGTGCCAGCAGCCCCGGGACTAGCGCAGATACGCAGTATTTT	CASSPGTSADTQYF
TRBV6-5	TRBJ2-7	NA	few	TGTGCCAGCAGTCCCCGACAGGCGTCCTACGAGCAGTACTTC	CASSPRQASYEQYF
TRBV29-1	TRBJ2-2	TRBD1	NA	TGCAGCGTTGAAGGGACAGGGGGCTTGGAGCTGTTTTTT	CSVEGTGGLELFF
TRBV19	TRBJ2-5	TRBD1	few	TGTGCCAGTAGTGCCAGGACAGGAAGCACCCGGGAGACCCAGTACTTC	CASSARTGSTRETQYF
TRBV11-2	TRBJ2-5	TRBD2	few	TGTGCCAGCAGCTTAAGACTAGCGGGGGGGCCGTTGGAGACCCAGTACTTC	CASSLRLAGGPLETQYF
TRBV5-6	TRBJ1-6	NA	few	TGTGCCAGCAGCAAGCCTGAGTATAATTCACCCCTCCACTTT	CASSKPEYNSPLHF
TRBV5-1	TRBJ2-3	TRBD1	few	TGCGCCAGCAGCCTACAACAGGGGGCGCAGGCTACGCAGTATTTT	CASSLQQGAQATQYF
TRBV27	TRBJ1-2	NA	few	TGTGCCAGCAGTCCCGGACGGGGGGACTATGGCTACACCTTC	CASSPGRGDYGYTF
TRBV29-1	TRBJ2-2	TRBD2	many	TGCAGCGTCCGGGGGGGGAACACCGGGGAGCTGTTTTTT	CSVRGGNTGELFF
TRBV5-4	TRBJ1-2	TRBD1	NA	TGTGCCAGCAGCCTGGACAGGGTACTCGGCTACACCTTC	CASSLDRVLGYTF
TRBV27	TRBJ1-2	TRBD1	NA	TGTGCCAGCAGTTTATCGGACAGGGGGCCACGAAGTGGCTACACCTTC	CASSLSDRGPRSGYTF
TRBV5-4	TRBJ2-7	NA	few	TGTGCCAGCAGCACGGGACTGGATCGCTACGAGCAGTACTTC	CASSTGLDRYEQYF
TRBV6-1	TRBJ2-1	NA	once	TGTGCCAGCAGTGCCGGGGGCAATGAGCAGTTCTTC	CASSAGGNEQFF
TRBV15	TRBJ2-5	NA	NA	TGTGCCACCAGCAGGCCTAAAGAGACCCAGTACTTC	CATSRPKETQYF
TRBV19	TRBJ1-5	NA	many	TGTGCCAGTAGGTACACAGGGTGGAATCAGCCCCAGCATTTT	CASRYTGWNQPQHF
TRBV11-2	TRBJ2-3	NA	many	TGTGCCTGTGCCCTCGCCAGGGCGGTTCGGGTCGGCACAGATACGCAGTATTTT	CACALARAVRVGTDTQYF
TRBV6-1	TRBJ2-5	NA	NA	TGTGCCAGCACCCGCCCGGGGTACGAGACCCAGTACTTC	CASTRPGYETQYF
TRBV19	TRBJ2-6	TRBD2	NA	TGTGCCAGTAGGGCTAGCGGGGCTCGCTCTGGGGCCAACGTCCTGACTTTC	CASRASGARSGANVLTF
TRBV7-2	TRBJ1-4	NA	NA	TGTGCCAGCACCCCGGCGGGGGTTGAAAAACTGTTTTTT	CASTPAGVEKLFF
TRBV12-5	TRBJ2-6	NA	NA	TGTGCTAGTGGTTTGCTAACAGGGACTGGGGCCAACGTCCTGACTTTC	CASGLLTGTGANVLTF
TRBV7-6	TRBJ2-7	NA	NA	TGTGCCAGCAGCTCCGGATTTGCGGGGATCTACGAGCAGTACTTC	CASSSGFAGIYEQYF
TRBV5-4	TRBJ2-1	NA	few	TGTGCCAGCAGCTCCTCGGGGGTCCATGAGCAGTTCTTC	CASSSSGVHEQFF